This TCR beta chain appears in the sequencing data of a study of T cell changes during pregnancy in multiple sclerosis (dated by TCRdb to the late 2010s). In the study overall: The study looked at changes in the T cell repertoire across pregnancy in women with multiple sclerosis.

Library generation was performed with the immunoSEQ multiplex PCR assay. The table comes from immuneACCESS by way of TCRdb, which keeps in-frame sequences with V and J called. Part of the clones is missing from these tables; in studies checked, under half for an unresolved V gene and the rest for unknown reasons. Counted in this sample were approximately 100,000 clones; almost 95% of them appeared once. The ten most abundant clones make up over 0.7% of the sample. Taken from cysteine to phenylalanine, the CDR3 has 12 residues. Only CDR3 DNA remains: 36 bases, in frame from the first base. Compared with germline, V lacks 6 bases and J lacks 7 bases; bases without a gene match: 2. For CDR1 and CDR2, the germline V gene lists ENHRY and SYGVKD. Regarding this clone: Its antigen remains unidentified. No base quality information exists; no much larger clone differs at one position.

The source was peripheral blood, collected before pregnancy. This sequence originates from a female donor with multiple sclerosis, enrolled in a pregnancy study. The sequence links TRBV10-3 to TRBJ2-1, with 8 bases matching TRBD1. At the DNA level, the sequence is TGTGCCATCAGGGACAGGGATAATGAGCAGTTCTTC. Its product reads: CAIRDRDNEQFF.